This TCR beta chain was identified in a study of blood T cells in healthy people across ages (dated by TCRdb to between 2014 and 2016). Broadly, across the study: Template switching captured roughly one uniquely barcoded TCR beta cDNA molecule per two T cells in model experiments. The donors were split into four age groups: young (average about 15 years), middle-aged (around 37), aged (around 67) and long-lived (over 75). The study analyzed two additional independent replicas of 1 million unique cDNA reads from the same blood draw for two donors, one aged 18 to 29 and one aged 80 or older. To avoid experimental bias, donors of different ages were randomly spread across the sequencing lanes. Using deep sequencing normalized with unique cDNA molecular identifiers, the study measured how TCR beta repertoire diversity changes with age.

The full study reports these points: The percentage of naive T cells measured by flow cytometry correlated strongly with observed TCR beta diversity. Conclusive comparison of naive and antigen-experienced compartments was prevented by the profiling of bulk unsorted PBMCs. Because donor CMV infection status was unknown, age-related changes in expanded clonotypes were potentially confounded. Estimates of total diversity based on one million sequenced T cells were regarded as lower bounds and as underestimates. As age increased, observed TCR beta diversity per million T cells dropped in a roughly linear way, and a significant reduction was already evident by age 40. The long-lived group showed more naive CD4+ T cells, fewer expanded clones and increased TCR diversity than the aged group, suggesting age selection.

V was cut back by 3 bases and J by 2 bases, leaving a gap of 7 bases between them. Inclusive of the bounding cysteine and phenylalanine, the CDR3 is 13 residues long. The retained sequence is limited to the CDR3, 39 bases, with the frame set at the first base. From a lookup of the germline V gene (reference sequence), CDR1 and CDR2 are LGHDT and YNNKEL. The method was 5' RACE. A second roughly 6 to 12 cycle PCR used a sample-barcoded 5' primer and a J-beta primer mix. A template-switch 5' adaptor carrying 12 random nucleotides introduced a unique molecular identifier onto each TCR beta cDNA molecule. Each sample yielded at least 3 million CDR3-containing paired-end reads. All of the RNA was converted into first-strand cDNA using the Mint cDNA synthesis kit, with a TRBC-specific oligonucleotide serving as the primer. All cDNA was treated with uracil-DNA glycosylase and then went through a first 18-cycle PCR with the universal primers M1SS and BC2_uni_R. On the authors' methods: For normalization, 1 million high-quality reads, each with a distinct molecular identifier, were randomly selected from each sample. Reads with shared molecular identifiers were discarded instead of being binned into consensus sequences. MiTCR, with a Q25 quality threshold and the strictest error-elimination algorithm, was used for CDR3 identification, clonotype clustering and error correction. A nonparametric unseen species model with Euler transformation was used to estimate a lower bound on total TCR beta diversity. TCRdb's own reprocessing of the public reads used fastp at Q25 and MiXCR and kept productive beta chains. Entries that share a CDR3 protein sequence are merged under the most common genes and DNA. These V and J calls derive from TCRdb rather than the authors' analysis. Present in this sample are around 1,800,000 distinct CDR3 sequences, 39% of which were seen just once. Around 23% of the sample comes from the top ten.

The table lists this clonotype with a few counts. Its antigen remains unidentified. No base qualities exist here, and no much larger clone lies one base off it. Systemically healthy Caucasian individuals from Russia, approximately 39 in total and aged about 6 to 95 years, were included as donors. About 10 milliliters of peripheral blood were collected from each donor into EDTA-treated Vacutainer tubes. Ficoll-Paque density-gradient centrifugation was used to isolate PBMCs, with at least 7 million per sample. Total RNA was extracted from PBMCs with Trizol reagent, with at least 5.5 micrograms obtained per sample. For every donor, flow cytometry on a PBMC aliquot measured the percentage of naive CD45RAhigh/CD27high T cells.

This clonotype originated in a human donor in good health. This sequence uses TRBV3-1 and TRBJ2-5; no D segment can be confidently identified. Sample: blood. CDR3 region: CASSQTLQETQYF. The base sequence is TGTGCCAGCAGCCAGACCCTTCAAGAGACCCAGTACTTC.